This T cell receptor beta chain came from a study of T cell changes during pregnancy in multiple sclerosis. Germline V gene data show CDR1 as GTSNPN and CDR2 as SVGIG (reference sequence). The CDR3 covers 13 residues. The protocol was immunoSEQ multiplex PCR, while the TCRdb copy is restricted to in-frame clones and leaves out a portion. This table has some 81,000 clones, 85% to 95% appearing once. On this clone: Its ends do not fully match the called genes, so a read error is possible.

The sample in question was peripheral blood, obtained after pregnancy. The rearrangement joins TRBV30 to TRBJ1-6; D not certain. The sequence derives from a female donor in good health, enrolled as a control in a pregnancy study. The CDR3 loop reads CAWSAGYTSPLHF. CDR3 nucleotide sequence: TGTGCCTGGAGTGCGGGGTATACTTCACCCCTCCACTTT.